The sequence of this TCR beta chain was determined in a study of technical replicates of blood from several donors. CDR3 length: 13 residues. The V and J ends lost 3 bases and 4 bases respectively, with 9 bases between them. Germline values: CDR1 MNHEY, CDR2 SMNVEV (reference sequence). Measured with immunoSEQ multiplex PCR; TCRdb has only the in-frame clones, and not every one. The table includes roughly 90,000 clones, 90% to 96% detected once. The chain links TRBV27 to TRBJ1-1, with a possible D match to TRBD1 (5 bases). The receptor was derived from a human donor in good health. The material sequenced was T cells isolated from PBMCs. This CDR3 reads CASSLGLPTEAFF. The CDR3, as DNA: TGTGCCAGCAGTTTGGGACTGCCCACTGAAGCTTTCTTT.